The clone carrying this TCR beta chain was recorded a few times. Its antigen is not identified. These data come from a study of T cell repertoires in cytomegalovirus infection. Study overall: Indications of both CMV infection and matching HLA type were provided by public TCR beta signatures.

The study, taken as a whole, reports: The ex vivo response was dominated by HLA-C-restricted CMV-specific TCR beta clonotypes. Individuals carrying CMV plus the relevant HLA were identified by cumulative frequency of public TCR beta families.

CDR1 and CDR2 (germline): MDHEN, SYDVKM. This CDR3 is built from 17 residues. The trim removed 5 bases at V and 4 bases at J, leaving 11 bases unmatched. TCRdb analysed the reads with MiXCR anew, one entry per CDR3 protein. This sample has around 330,000 distinct CDR3 sequences, with about a sixth found just once. The V call is TRBV28, the J call TRBJ1-4; 9 positions agree with TRBD1. The sample consisted of PBMCs. This clonotype was obtained from a human donor in good health (CMV status not recorded). Some clones in this sample may be carry-over from other donors' samples. The CDR3: CASSPRTGVWSNEKLFF. The CDR3 nucleotides read TGTGCCAGCAGTCCTAGGACAGGGGTATGGAGTAATGAAAAACTGTTTTTT.